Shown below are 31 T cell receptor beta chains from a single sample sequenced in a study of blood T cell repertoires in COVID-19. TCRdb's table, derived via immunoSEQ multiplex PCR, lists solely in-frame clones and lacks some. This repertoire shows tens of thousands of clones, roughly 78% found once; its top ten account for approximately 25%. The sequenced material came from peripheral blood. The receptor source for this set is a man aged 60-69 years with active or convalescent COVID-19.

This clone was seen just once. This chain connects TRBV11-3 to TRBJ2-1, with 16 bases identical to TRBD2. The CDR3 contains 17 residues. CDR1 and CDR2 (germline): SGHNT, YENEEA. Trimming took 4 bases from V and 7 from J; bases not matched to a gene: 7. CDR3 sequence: CASSSPGLAGGRNEQFF. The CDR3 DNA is TGTGCCAGCAGCTCCCCGGGACTAGCGGGGGGGCGGAATGAGCAGTTCTTC.

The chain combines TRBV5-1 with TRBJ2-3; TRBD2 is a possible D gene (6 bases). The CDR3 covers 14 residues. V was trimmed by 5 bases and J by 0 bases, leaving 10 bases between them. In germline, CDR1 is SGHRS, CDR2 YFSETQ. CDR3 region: CASSGGTSTDTQYF. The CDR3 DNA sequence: TGCGCCAGCAGTGGGGGGACTAGCACAGATACGCAGTATTTT. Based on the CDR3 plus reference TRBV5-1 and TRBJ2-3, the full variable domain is KAGVTQTPRYLIKTRGQQVTLSCSPISGHRSVSWYQQTPGQGLQFLFEYFSETQRNKGNFPGRFSGRQFSNSRSEMNVSTLELGDSALYLCASSGGTSTDTQYFGPGTRLTVL.

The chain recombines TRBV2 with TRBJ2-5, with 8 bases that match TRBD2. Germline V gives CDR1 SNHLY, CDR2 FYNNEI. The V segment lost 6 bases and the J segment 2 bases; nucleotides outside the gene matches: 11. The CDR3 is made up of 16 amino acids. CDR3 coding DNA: TGTGCCAGCAGCCGCGGGGGGCCCAGCTCTCAAGAGACCCAGTACTTC. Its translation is CASSRGGPSSQETQYF.

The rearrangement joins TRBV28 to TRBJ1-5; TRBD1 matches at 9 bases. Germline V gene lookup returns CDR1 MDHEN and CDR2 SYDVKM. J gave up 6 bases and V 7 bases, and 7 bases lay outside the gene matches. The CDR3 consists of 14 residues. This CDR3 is CASIARQGGQPQHF. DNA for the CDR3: TGTGCCAGCATTGCCAGACAGGGGGGTCAGCCCCAGCATTTT.

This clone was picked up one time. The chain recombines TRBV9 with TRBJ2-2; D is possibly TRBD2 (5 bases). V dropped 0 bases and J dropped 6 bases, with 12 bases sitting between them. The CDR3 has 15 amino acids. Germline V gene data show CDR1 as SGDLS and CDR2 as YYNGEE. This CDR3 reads CASSVGLSRAGELFF. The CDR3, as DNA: TGTGCCAGCAGCGTAGGACTAAGTAGGGCCGGGGAGCTGTTTTTT.

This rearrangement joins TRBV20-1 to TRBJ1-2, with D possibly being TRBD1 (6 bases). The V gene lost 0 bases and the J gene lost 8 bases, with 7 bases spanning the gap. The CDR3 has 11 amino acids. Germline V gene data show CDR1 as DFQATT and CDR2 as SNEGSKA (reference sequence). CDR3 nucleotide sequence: TGCAGTGCTAGAGAGACAGGCGGCTACACCTTC. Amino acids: CSARETGGYTF.

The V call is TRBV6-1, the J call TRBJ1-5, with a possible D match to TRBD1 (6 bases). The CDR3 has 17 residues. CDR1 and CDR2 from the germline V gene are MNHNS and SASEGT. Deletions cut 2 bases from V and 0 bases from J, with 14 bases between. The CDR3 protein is CASSERQGMYSNQPQHF. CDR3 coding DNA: TGTGCCAGCAGTGAACGGCAGGGGATGTATAGCAATCAGCCCCAGCATTTT.

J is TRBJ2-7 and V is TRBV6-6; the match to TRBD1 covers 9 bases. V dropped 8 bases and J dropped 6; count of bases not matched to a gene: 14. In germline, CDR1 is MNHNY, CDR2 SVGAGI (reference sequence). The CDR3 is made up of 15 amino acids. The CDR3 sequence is CASGLSPGQGSEQYF. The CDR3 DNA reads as TGTGCCAGCGGCCTATCACCGGGACAGGGAAGCGAGCAGTACTTC.

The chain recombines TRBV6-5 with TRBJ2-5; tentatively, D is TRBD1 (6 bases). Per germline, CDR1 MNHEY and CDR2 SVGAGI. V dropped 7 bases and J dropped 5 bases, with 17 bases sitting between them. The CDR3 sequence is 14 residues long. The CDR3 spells CASIQGIRSETQYF. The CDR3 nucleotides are TGTGCCAGCATACAGGGTATCCGCAGTGAGACCCAGTACTTC.

CDR3 sequence: CASRRGTGGSGYTF. The DNA of the CDR3 is TGTGCCAGCAGACGCGGGACAGGGGGAAGTGGCTACACCTTC. This chain connects TRBV4-2 to TRBJ1-2; 11 bases map to TRBD1. Germline V gene lookup returns CDR1 LGHNA and CDR2 YNFKEQ. This CDR3 has 14 residues. J was trimmed by 7 bases and V by 6 bases; bases with no gene match: 7.

The CDR3 DNA sequence: TGTGCCAGCAGTGAAGTGGGACAAGTGAGCTCCTATAATTCACCCCTCCACTTT. Its protein is CASSEVGQVSSYNSPLHF. This chain joins TRBV2 and TRBJ1-6; D is possibly TRBD1 (6 bases). Trimming took 1 base from V and 0 from J, leaving 13 bases between them. The CDR3 sequence is 18 residues long. CDR1 and CDR2 (germline): SNHLY, FYNNEI. Full variable domain (missing parts from reference TRBV2 and TRBJ1-6): EPEVTQTPSHQVTQMGQEVILRCVPISNHLYFYWYRQILGQKVEFLVSFYNNEISEKSEIFDDQFSVERPDGSNFTLKIRSTKLEDSAMYFCASSEVGQVSSYNSPLHFGNGTRLTVT.

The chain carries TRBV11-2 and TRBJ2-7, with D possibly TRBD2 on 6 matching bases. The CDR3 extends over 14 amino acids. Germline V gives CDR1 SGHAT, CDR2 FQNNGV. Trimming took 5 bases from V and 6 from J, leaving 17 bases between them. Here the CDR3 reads CASSLTPAGFEQYF. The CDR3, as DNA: TGTGCCAGCAGCCTTACCCCGGCGGGGTTCGAGCAGTACTTC.

The CDR3 region is CATSRGQGATYEQYF. CDR3 nucleotide sequence: TGTGCCACCAGCAGAGGCCAGGGGGCGACCTACGAGCAGTACTTC. The V call is TRBV15, the J call TRBJ2-7; TRBD1 aligns across 8 bases. This CDR3 is 15 amino acids long. CDR1 is LNHNV, CDR2 YYDKDF, per germline (reference sequence). V gave up 1 base and J gave up 2 bases; unmatched junction bases: 4.

The CDR3 region has the DNA TGTGCCAGCAGTCCTCCTCTTACCGGGACAGGGGGCTCTGGAAACACCATATATTTT. Its translation: CASSPPLTGTGGSGNTIYF. The rearrangement joins TRBV6-6 to TRBJ1-3, with 11 positions matching TRBD1. This CDR3 is built from 19 residues. J was trimmed by 0 bases and V by 5 bases; bases with no gene match: 12. CDR1 is MNHNY, CDR2 SVGAGI, per germline (reference sequence).

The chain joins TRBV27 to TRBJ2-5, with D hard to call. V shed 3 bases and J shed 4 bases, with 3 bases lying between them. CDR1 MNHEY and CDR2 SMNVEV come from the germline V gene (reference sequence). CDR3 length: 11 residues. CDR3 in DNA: TGTGCCAGCAGTTTTAGAGAGACCCAGTACTTC. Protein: CASSFRETQYF.

The chain's CDR3 is CASRLQGGGNSPLHF. CDR3 nucleotides: TGTGCCAGCCGCCTACAGGGGGGTGGTAATTCACCCCTCCACTTT. The V call is TRBV7-9, the J call TRBJ1-6; 8 bases are shared with TRBD1. V dropped 8 bases and J dropped 6; count of bases not matched to a gene: 9. CDR1 and CDR2 from the germline V gene are SEHNR and FQNEAQ (reference sequence). The CDR3 length is 15 residues.

The CDR3 loop reads CASSPRQGRSSGANVLTF. DNA for the CDR3: TGTGCCAGTAGTCCTAGACAGGGTCGGAGCTCTGGGGCCAACGTCCTGACTTTC. This rearrangement joins TRBV19 to TRBJ2-6; 7 bases match TRBD1. V gave up 5 bases and J gave up 0 bases; unmatched junction bases: 10. This CDR3 has 18 amino acids. CDR1 LNHDA and CDR2 SQIVND come from the germline V gene (reference sequence). Looking up the rest from reference TRBV19 and TRBJ2-6 gives the full variable domain: DGGITQSPKYLFRKEGQNVTLSCEQNLNHDAMYWYRQDPGQGLRLIYYSQIVNDFQKGDIAEGYSVSREKKESFPLTVTSAQKNPTAFYLCASSPRQGRSSGANVLTFGAGSRLTVL.

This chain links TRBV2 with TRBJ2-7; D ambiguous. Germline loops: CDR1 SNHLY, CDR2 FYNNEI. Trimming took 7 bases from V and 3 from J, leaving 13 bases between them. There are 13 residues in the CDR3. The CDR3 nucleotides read TGTGCCAGCATTCTGGGCCCGGACTACGAGCAGTACTTC. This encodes CASILGPDYEQYF.

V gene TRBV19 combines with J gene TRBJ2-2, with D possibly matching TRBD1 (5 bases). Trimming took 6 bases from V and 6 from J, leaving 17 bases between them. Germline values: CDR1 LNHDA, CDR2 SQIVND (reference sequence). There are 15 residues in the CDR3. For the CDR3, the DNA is TGTGCCAGTAGGGCCCTGGCAGGGCGAGCCGGGGAGCTGTTTTTT. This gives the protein CASRALAGRAGELFF. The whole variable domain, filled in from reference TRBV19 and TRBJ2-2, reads DGGITQSPKYLFRKEGQNVTLSCEQNLNHDAMYWYRQDPGQGLRLIYYSQIVNDFQKGDIAEGYSVSREKKESFPLTVTSAQKNPTAFYLCASRALAGRAGELFFGEGSRLTVL.

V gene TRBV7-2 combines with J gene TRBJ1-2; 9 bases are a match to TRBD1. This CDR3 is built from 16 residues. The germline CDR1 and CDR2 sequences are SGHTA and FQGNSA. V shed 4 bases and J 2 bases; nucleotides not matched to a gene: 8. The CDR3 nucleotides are TGTGCCAGCAGCTCCCAGCCGGGACAGGGAAACTATGGCTACACCTTC. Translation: CASSSQPGQGNYGYTF.

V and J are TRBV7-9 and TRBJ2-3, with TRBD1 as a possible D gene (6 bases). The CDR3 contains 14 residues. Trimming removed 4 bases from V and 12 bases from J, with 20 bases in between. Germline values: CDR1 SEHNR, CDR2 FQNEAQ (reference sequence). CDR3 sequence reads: CASSSLSGTLFQYF. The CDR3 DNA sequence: TGTGCCAGCAGCTCCCTCTCCGGGACACTTTTCCAGTATTTT. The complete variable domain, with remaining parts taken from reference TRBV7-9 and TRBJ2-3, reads DTGVSQNPRHKITKRGQNVTFRCDPISEHNRLYWYRQTLGQGPEFLTYFQNEAQLEKSRLLSDRFSAERPKGSFSTLEIQRTEQGDSAMYLCASSSLSGTLFQYFGPGTRLTVL.

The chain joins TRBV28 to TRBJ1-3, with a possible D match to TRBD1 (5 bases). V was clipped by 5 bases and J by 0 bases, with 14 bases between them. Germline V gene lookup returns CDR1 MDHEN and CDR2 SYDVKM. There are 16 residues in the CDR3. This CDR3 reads CASSTGGDFSGNTIYF. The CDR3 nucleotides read TGTGCCAGCAGTACCGGGGGAGACTTCTCTGGAAACACCATATATTTT. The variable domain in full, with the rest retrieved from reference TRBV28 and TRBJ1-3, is DVKVTQSSRYLVKRTGEKVFLECVQDMDHENMFWYRQDPGLGLRLIYFSYDVKMKEKGDIPEGYSVSREKKERFSLILESASTNQTSMYLCASSTGGDFSGNTIYFGEGSWLTVV.

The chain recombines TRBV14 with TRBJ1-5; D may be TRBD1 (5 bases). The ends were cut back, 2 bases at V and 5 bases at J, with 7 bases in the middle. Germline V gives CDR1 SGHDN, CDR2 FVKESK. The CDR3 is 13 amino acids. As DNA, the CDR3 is TGTGCCAGCAGCCAACAAGGGGATCAGCCCCAGCATTTT. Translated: CASSQQGDQPQHF. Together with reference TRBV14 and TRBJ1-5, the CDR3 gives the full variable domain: EAGVTQFPSHSVIEKGQTVTLRCDPISGHDNLYWYRRVMGKEIKFLLHFVKESKQDESGMPNNRFLAERTGGTYSTLKVQPAELEDSGVYFCASSQQGDQPQHFGDGTRLSIL.

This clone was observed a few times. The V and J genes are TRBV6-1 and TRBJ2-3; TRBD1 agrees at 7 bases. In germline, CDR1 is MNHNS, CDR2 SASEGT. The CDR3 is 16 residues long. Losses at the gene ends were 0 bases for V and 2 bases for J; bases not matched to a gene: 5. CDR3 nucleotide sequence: TGTGCCAGCAGTGAAGCAGGGGGCGGACCCACAGATACGCAGTATTTT. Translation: CASSEAGGGPTDTQYF.

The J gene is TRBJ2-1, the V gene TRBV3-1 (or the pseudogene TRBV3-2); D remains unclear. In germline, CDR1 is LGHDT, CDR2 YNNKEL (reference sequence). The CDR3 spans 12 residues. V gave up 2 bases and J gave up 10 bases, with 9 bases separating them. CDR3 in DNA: TGTGCCAGCAGCCAAACCGCGAGGGAGCAGTTCTTC. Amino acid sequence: CASSQTAREQFF.

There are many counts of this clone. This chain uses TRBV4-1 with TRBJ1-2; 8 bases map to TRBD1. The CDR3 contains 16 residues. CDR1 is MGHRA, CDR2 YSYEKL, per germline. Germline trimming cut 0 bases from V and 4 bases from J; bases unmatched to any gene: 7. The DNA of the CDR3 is TGCGCCAGCAGCCAAGATCAGGGGGCGGTAGGCTATGGCTACACCTTC. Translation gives CASSQDQGAVGYGYTF.

The CDR3 DNA reads as TGCGCCAGCAGCCAAGGTAGGGGCACTGAAGCTTTCTTT. It encodes CASSQGRGTEAFF. The chain couples TRBV4-3 to TRBJ1-1; tentative D call: TRBD1 (5 bases). CDR1 is LGHNA, CDR2 YSLEER, per germline. V was clipped by 1 base and J by 4 bases, with 7 bases between them. This CDR3 contains 13 residues.

CDR3 in amino acids: CASSLSGQFSNEQFF. CDR3 bases: TGTGCCAGCAGTTTGTCGGGACAGTTCTCCAATGAGCAGTTCTTC. This rearrangement joins TRBV28 to TRBJ2-1, with 7 bases identical to TRBD1. The length of the CDR3 is 15 residues. CDR1 and CDR2 (germline): MDHEN, SYDVKM. V lost 3 bases to trimming and J lost 6 bases; unmatched junction nucleotides: 8.

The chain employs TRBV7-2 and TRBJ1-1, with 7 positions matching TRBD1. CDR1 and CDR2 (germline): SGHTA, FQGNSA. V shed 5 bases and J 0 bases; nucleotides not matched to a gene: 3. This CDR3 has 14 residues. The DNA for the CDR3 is TGTGCCAGCAGCCAGGGACAGTTGAACACTGAAGCTTTCTTT. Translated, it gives CASSQGQLNTEAFF.

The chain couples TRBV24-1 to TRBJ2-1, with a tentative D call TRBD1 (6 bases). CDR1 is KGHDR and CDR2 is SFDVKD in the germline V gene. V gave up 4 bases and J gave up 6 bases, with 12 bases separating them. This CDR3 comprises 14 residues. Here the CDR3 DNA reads TGTGCCACCAGTGACCCAACAGGGATCAATGAGCAGTTCTTC. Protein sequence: CATSDPTGINEQFF.

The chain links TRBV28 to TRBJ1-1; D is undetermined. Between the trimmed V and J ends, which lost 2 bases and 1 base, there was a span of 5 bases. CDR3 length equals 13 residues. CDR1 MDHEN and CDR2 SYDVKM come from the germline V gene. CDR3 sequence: CASSLGQNTEAFF. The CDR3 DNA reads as TGTGCCAGCAGTTTAGGGCAGAACACTGAAGCTTTCTTT. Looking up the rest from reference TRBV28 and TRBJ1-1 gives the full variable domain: DVKVTQSSRYLVKRTGEKVFLECVQDMDHENMFWYRQDPGLGLRLIYFSYDVKMKEKGDIPEGYSVSREKKERFSLILESASTNQTSMYLCASSLGQNTEAFFGQGTRLTVV.